This record looks at one T cell receptor (beta chain) sequence and its context. Its antigen is still unknown. This entry is derived from a study of cytomegalovirus exposure and HLA in healthy donors. PCR used 60 Vbeta primers and 13 Jbeta primers. Some clones are missing from TCRdb's copy, which holds only in-frame ones; the method was immunoSEQ multiplex PCR. The sample lists 140,000 or so clones; roughly 80% were seen once. Trimming removed 8 bases at V and 1 base at J, with 11 bases between. Germline assignment: CDR1 MNHEY and CDR2 SMNVEV (reference sequence). This CDR3 spans 13 amino acids. Study-level results: CMV antigen specificity of three CMV-associated chains was confirmed in vitro.

The sample comprised PBMCs. This clonotype was obtained from a female donor in good health and CMV-seronegative. The chain employs TRBV27 and TRBJ1-1; D remains unclear. The CDR3 coding sequence is TGTGCCAGCTACCCCCCAGGGAACACTGAAGCTTTCTTT. It yields the protein CASYPPGNTEAFF.